The next 9 T cell receptor beta chains were all read from a single sample in a study of blood T cells in healthy people across ages. Alongside a J-beta primer mix, a sample-barcoded 5' primer served in a second PCR lasting about 7 to 11 cycles. A single record per CDR3 protein comes from TCRdb applying MiXCR to the 5' RACE reads. Among about 730,000 distinct CDR3 sequences listed, roughly 43% were seen once. Sequencing was performed on blood. Source of these receptors: a woman aged 55-69 years in good health.

This clonotype was recorded a few times. The rearrangement joins TRBV5-1 to TRBJ2-2; D is unclear. The germline V gene encodes CDR1 SGHRS and CDR2 YFSETQ. Trimming left V 1 base short and J 5 bases short, with 15 bases between. The CDR3 length is 16 residues. As DNA, the CDR3 is TGCGCCAGCAGCTTGTTTCGTGACCCAAGGACCGGGGAGCTGTTTTTT. This encodes CASSLFRDPRTGELFF.

This clonotype appeared once. The gene calls are TRBV29-1 and TRBJ2-7; D is possibly TRBD1 or TRBD2 (7 bases each). Gene TRBJ2-4 matches the end of the DNA better, so the J call may be wrong. Germline CDR1 is SQVTM and CDR2 is ANQGSEA. CDR3 length: 14 amino acids. CDR3 sequence: CSAGGGGAADIQYF. The CDR3 DNA is TGCAGCGCAGGGGGAGGGGGCGCCGCAGACATTCAGTACTTC.

The table lists this clonotype with a few counts. The chain combines TRBV5-1 with TRBJ2-2; 8 bases agree with TRBD2. Germline V lookup: CDR1 SGHRS, CDR2 YFSETQ. The CDR3 runs 17 residues. V shed 4 bases and J 0 bases; nucleotides not matched to a gene: 8. The CDR3 protein is CASSSQAGASNTGELFF. Written as DNA, the CDR3 is TGCGCCAGCAGCAGCCAAGCGGGGGCCTCGAACACCGGGGAGCTGTTTTTT. Looking up the rest from reference TRBV5-1 and TRBJ2-2 gives the full variable domain: KAGVTQTPRYLIKTRGQQVTLSCSPISGHRSVSWYQQTPGQGLQFLFEYFSETQRNKGNFPGRFSGRQFSNSRSEMNVSTLELGDSALYLCASSSQAGASNTGELFFGEGSRLTVL.

The V call is TRBV15, the J call TRBJ1-1; the D gene is possibly TRBD1 (6 bases). The germline CDR1 and CDR2 sequences are LNHNV and YYDKDF (reference sequence). The length of the CDR3 is 16 residues. V lost 3 bases to trimming and J lost 10 bases, with 24 bases between them. This chain's CDR3 is CATSRATRQRRGGAFF. The DNA of the CDR3 is TGTGCCACCAGCAGGGCCACGAGACAGAGGAGGGGGGGAGCTTTCTTT. The complete variable domain, with remaining parts taken from reference TRBV15 and TRBJ1-1, reads DAMVIQNPRYQVTQFGKPVTLSCSQTLNHNVMYWYQQKSSQAPKLLFHYYDKDFNNEADTPDNFQSRRPNTSFCFLDIRSPGLGDTAMYLCATSRATRQRRGGAFFGQGTRLTVV.

The genes are TRBV2 and TRBJ1-2; TRBD1 is a possible D gene (5 bases). Germline V gene lookup returns CDR1 SNHLY and CDR2 FYNNEI. The CDR3 extends over 12 amino acids. The V gene lost 11 bases and the J gene lost 7 bases, with 17 bases spanning the gap. The CDR3 spells CAYFWGRGGYTF. The CDR3 nucleotides are TGTGCCTATTTCTGGGGGAGGGGTGGCTACACCTTC.

The table lists this clonotype with a few counts. The chain joins TRBV7-9 to TRBJ2-5; TRBD1 or TRBD2 may be the D gene (6 bases each). The CDR3 has 12 residues. The germline CDR1 and CDR2 sequences are SEHNR and FQNEAQ (reference sequence). V lost 8 bases and J lost 3, with 10 bases in between. The CDR3 nucleotides are TGTGCCAGCCTAAGGGGGGAAGAGACCCAGTACTTC. Its translation is CASLRGEETQYF. Using reference TRBV7-9 and TRBJ2-5 for the parts outside the CDR3, the full variable domain is DTGVSQNPRHKITKRGQNVTFRCDPISEHNRLYWYRQTLGQGPEFLTYFQNEAQLEKSRLLSDRFSAERPKGSFSTLEIQRTEQGDSAMYLCASLRGEETQYFGPGTRLLVL.

J is TRBJ1-1 and V is TRBV29-1; 10 bases are a match to TRBD1. V was pared by 6 bases and J by 0 bases, with 10 bases of the junction left unmatched. Germline values: CDR1 SQVTM, CDR2 ANQGSEA. There are 16 residues in the CDR3. In nucleotides, the CDR3 is TGCAGCGTGACCGGACAGGGGGGGAATTTGAACACTGAAGCTTTCTTT. Translating gives CSVTGQGGNLNTEAFF. The full variable domain, its missing parts supplied by reference TRBV29-1 and TRBJ1-1, is SAVISQKPSRDICQRGTSLTIQCQVDSQVTMMFWYRQQPGQSLTLIATANQGSEATYESGFVIDKFPISRPNLTFSTLTVSNMSPEDSSIYLCSVTGQGGNLNTEAFFGQGTRLTVV.

This clonotype was found a few times. The chain carries TRBV6-6 and TRBJ1-4, with 8 nucleotides matching TRBD1. V was pared by 6 bases and J by 4 bases, with 10 bases of the junction left unmatched. Germline loops: CDR1 MNHNY, CDR2 SVGAGI (reference sequence). CDR3 length: 16 residues. The CDR3 loop reads CASSRKLQGGNEKLFF. The CDR3 bases are TGTGCCAGCAGCCGAAAACTACAGGGGGGTAATGAAAAACTGTTTTTT.

As regards this clonotype: Relative to the germline gene, one junction end is altered; a read error may explain this. This chain connects TRBV7-3 to TRBJ1-2; D is perhaps TRBD1 (5 bases). CDR3 length: 13 residues. Germline V lookup: CDR1 SGHTA, CDR2 FQGTGA. This chain's CDR3 is CASSLSGDYDYTF. The DNA of the CDR3 is TGTGCCAGCAGCTTATCCGGGGACTATGACTACACCTTC. The entire variable domain, with the rest obtained from reference TRBV7-3 and TRBJ1-2, is as follows: GAGVSQTPSNKVTEKGKYVELRCDPISGHTALYWYRQSLGQGPEFLIYFQGTGAADDSGLPNDRFFAVRPEGSVSTLKIQRTERGDSAVYLCASSLSGDYDYTFGSGTRLTVV.